This TCR beta chain is drawn from a study of vaccination and CD4 T cells after COVID-19. Looking at the study overall: Two of the convalescents were Hispanic, and convalescents were six males and four females. Post-COVID specimens were obtained a median about 100 days after diagnosis (range 35 to 161). Researchers treated cells with overlapping spike peptides taken from SARS-CoV-2, HCoV-NL63, HCoV-OC43 and HCoV-229E.

This clonotype was detected a few times. Its specificity is unknown. The treatment: approximately 11-day PBMC culture with coronavirus spike peptide pools or control peptides (ViraFEST assay). CD4+ T cells were isolated by negative selection after 10 days of culture. Oncomine TCR Beta short-read sequencing was applied to DNA from cultured CD4+ T cells. TCRdb re-called the PCR reads through MiXCR, storing one row per CDR3 protein. The sample holds around 2,000 distinct CDR3 sequences, roughly 63% seen once. The specimen comprised CD4+ T cells from blood, cultured in vitro, sampled after SARS-CoV-2 vaccination. The sequence came from a human donor who had recovered from COVID-19.

The CDR3 bases are TGTGCCAGCAGTACCGGGACTAGCTCCTACAATGAGCAGTTCTTC. Residues: CASSTGTSSYNEQFF. V usage is TRBV5-4 and J usage is TRBJ2-1; TRBD2 aligns across 8 bases. After removal of 5 bases from V and 0 bases from J, the junction contained 4 bases not matched to a gene. This CDR3 spans 15 amino acids. In germline, CDR1 is SGHNT, CDR2 YYREEE (reference sequence).